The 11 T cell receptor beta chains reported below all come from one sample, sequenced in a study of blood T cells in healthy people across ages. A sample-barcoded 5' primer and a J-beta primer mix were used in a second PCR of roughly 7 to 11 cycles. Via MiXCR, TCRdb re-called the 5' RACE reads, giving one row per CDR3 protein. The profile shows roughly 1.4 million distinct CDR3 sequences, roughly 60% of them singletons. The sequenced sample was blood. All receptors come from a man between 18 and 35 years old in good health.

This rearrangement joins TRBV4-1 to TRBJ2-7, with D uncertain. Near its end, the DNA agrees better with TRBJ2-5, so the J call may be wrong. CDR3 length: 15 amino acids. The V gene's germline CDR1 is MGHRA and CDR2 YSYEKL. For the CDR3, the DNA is TGCGCCAGCAGCCAAGTTAGGGCAGTCAAAGAGACCCAGTACTTC. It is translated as CASSQVRAVKETQYF.

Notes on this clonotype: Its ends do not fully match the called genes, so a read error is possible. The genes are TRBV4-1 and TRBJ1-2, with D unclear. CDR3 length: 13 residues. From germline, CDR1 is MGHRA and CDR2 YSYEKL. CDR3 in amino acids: CACSEGVNYGYTF. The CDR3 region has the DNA TGCGCCTGCAGCGAGGGCGTTAACTATGGCTACACCTTC.

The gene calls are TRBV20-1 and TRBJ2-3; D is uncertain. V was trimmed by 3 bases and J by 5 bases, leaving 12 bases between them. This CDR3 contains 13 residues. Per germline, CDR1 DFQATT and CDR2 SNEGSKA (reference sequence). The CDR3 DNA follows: TGCAGTGCTAGGATATCGTGGGAAGATACGCAGTATTTT. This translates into CSARISWEDTQYF.

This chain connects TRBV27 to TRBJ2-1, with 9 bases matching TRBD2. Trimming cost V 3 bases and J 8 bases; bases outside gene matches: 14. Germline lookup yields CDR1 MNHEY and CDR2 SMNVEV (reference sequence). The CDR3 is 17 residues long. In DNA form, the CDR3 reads TGTGCCAGCAGTTTGGACGGAGGGGATAGCGGGAGACATGAGCAGTTCTTC. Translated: CASSLDGGDSGRHEQFF.

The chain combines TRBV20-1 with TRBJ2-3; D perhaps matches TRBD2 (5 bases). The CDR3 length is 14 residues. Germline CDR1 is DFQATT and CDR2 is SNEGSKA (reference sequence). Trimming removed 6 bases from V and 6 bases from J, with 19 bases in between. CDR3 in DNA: TGCAGTGCGCTACTAGTGAGGGTCACGGATACGCAGTATTTT. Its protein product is CSALLVRVTDTQYF.

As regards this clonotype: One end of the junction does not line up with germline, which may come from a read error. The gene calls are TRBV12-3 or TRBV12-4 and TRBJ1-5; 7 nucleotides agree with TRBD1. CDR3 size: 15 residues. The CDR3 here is CAGSLAKAGGQPQHF. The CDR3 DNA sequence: TGTGCCGGCAGTTTAGCGAAGGCAGGGGGGCAGCCCCAGCATTTT.

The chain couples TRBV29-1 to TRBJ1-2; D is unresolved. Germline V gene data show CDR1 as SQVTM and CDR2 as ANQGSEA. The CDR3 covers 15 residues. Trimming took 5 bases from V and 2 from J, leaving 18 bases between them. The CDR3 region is CSVLSSGASNYGYTF. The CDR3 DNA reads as TGCAGCGTTCTCTCGTCGGGAGCCTCAAACTATGGCTACACCTTC.

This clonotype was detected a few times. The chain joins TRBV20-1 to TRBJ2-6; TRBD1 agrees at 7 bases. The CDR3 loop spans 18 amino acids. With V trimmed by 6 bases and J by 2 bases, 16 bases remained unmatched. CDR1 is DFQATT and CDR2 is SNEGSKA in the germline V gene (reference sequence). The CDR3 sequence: CSAITGTGVFAGANVLTF. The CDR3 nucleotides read TGCAGTGCCATTACGGGAACAGGGGTTTTTGCTGGGGCCAACGTCCTGACTTTC.

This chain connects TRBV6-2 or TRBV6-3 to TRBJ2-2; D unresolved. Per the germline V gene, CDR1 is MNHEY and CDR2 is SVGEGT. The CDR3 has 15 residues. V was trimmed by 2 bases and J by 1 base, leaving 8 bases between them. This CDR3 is CASSYQTENTGELFF. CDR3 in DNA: TGTGCCAGCAGTTACCAAACAGAGAACACCGGGGAGCTGTTTTTT.

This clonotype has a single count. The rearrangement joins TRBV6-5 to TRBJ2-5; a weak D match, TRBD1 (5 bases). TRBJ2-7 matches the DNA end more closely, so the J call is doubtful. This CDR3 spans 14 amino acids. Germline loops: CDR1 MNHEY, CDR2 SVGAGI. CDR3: CASSSAQDPYEQYF. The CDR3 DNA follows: TGTGCCAGCAGTTCCGCACAGGACCCCTACGAGCAGTACTTC.

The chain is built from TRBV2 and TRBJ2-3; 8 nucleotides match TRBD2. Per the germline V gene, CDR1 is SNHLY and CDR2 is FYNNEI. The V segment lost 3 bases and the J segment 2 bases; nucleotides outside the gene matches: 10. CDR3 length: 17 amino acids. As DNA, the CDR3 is TGTGCCAGCAGTGAGGGTACACAGCGGGGGACCACAGATACGCAGTATTTT. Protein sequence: CASSEGTQRGTTDTQYF.